This T cell receptor (beta chain) comes out of a study of T cell changes during pregnancy in multiple sclerosis. Clones were sequenced by immunoSEQ multiplex PCR, and TCRdb holds only the in-frame ones, with some missing. Of 39,000 or so clones in the sample, approximately 91% were seen once. Germline-derived CDR1 and CDR2 are KGHSH and LQKENI. V lost 2 bases and J lost 4, with 8 bases in between. The CDR3 is made up of 13 amino acids. This receptor was obtained from a female donor in good health, enrolled as a control in a pregnancy study. The chain combines TRBV18 with TRBJ1-2, with a possible D match to TRBD1 (5 bases). Sequencing used CD4+ T cells from peripheral blood mononuclear cells, obtained after pregnancy. The CDR3 DNA follows: TGTGCCAGCTCACCAGACAGCCTCTATGGCTACACCTTC. Its translation is CASSPDSLYGYTF.